Here is one T cell receptor beta chain with its context. Its antigen remains unidentified. The entry originates in a study of chemoradiotherapy in HPV16-positive cancers. Overall study: Functional T-cell assays on a couple of HPV16-positive patients' cells defined candidate HPV-specific clones and common TCR motifs.

Trimming cost V 3 bases and J 4 bases, with 9 bases left between them. CDR3 length equals 13 residues. Germline V gene lookup returns CDR1 KGHSH and CDR2 LQKENI. Some clones are missing from TCRdb's copy, which holds only in-frame ones; the method was immunoSEQ multiplex PCR. The table lists 35,000 to 45,000 clones, 76% of them singletons. Whole-study findings and limits: HPV-specific T cells were functionally defined from only a couple of HPV16-positive patients.

Repeated repertoire sampling spanned the course of chemoradiotherapy. The genes are TRBV18 and TRBJ2-5, with D unresolved. Source: blood, taken from a patient who underwent chemoradiotherapy. This clonotype was sampled from a human donor with HPV-associated anogenital cancer. The CDR3 protein is CASSPRGAETQYF. CDR3 DNA: TGTGCCAGCTCACCTAGAGGTGCAGAGACCCAGTACTTC.